A single sample gave rise to the 13 T cell receptor beta chains below, sequenced in a study of blood T cell repertoires in COVID-19. The table came from immunoSEQ multiplex PCR; TCRdb's copy has only in-frame clones and leaves some out. This sample has approximately 290,000 clones; about 90% occur once, and the top ten carry 3.5% to 4.5%. Sequencing was done on a sample of PBMCs or T cells enriched from blood (not recorded which). The receptors originated from a young woman with acute COVID-19.

This clone is judged medium-sized. The chain employs TRBV28 and TRBJ1-5, with D perhaps matching TRBD1 (5 bases). The CDR3 covers 14 residues. Germline V gene data show CDR1 as MDHEN and CDR2 as SYDVKM. V gave up 6 bases and J gave up 3 bases, with 12 bases separating them. CDR3 nucleotide sequence: TGTGCCAGCAGCTCCAACAGGAACAATCAGCCCCAGCATTTT. It is translated as CASSSNRNNQPQHF.

The chain has TRBV29-1 and TRBJ2-5, with a possible D match to TRBD1 (5 bases). Germline CDR1 is SQVTM and CDR2 is ANQGSEA. The CDR3 has 14 amino acids. The V end was cut by 0 bases, the J end by 2 bases, with 10 bases between. CDR3 coding DNA: TGCAGCGTTGAAGATCTTCAGGGACAAGAGACCCAGTACTTC. Amino acids: CSVEDLQGQETQYF.

V is TRBV6-5 and J is TRBJ1-5; weak D call: TRBD1 (5 bases). Germline V gives CDR1 MNHEY, CDR2 SVGAGI. The length of the CDR3 is 13 residues. V lost 4 bases, J lost 4 bases, and 8 bases lay in between. CDR3 nucleotides: TGTGCCAGCAGTTCGACAGAGAATCAGCCCCAGCATTTT. It translates to CASSSTENQPQHF.

The sample holds one count of this clone. The chain is built from TRBV28 and TRBJ2-1, with 8 nucleotides matching TRBD2. The V gene's germline CDR1 is MDHEN and CDR2 SYDVKM. This CDR3 spans 15 amino acids. The V and J ends lost 6 bases and 9 bases, in that order; junction bases with no gene match: 13. This CDR3 is CASRGASTSDPEQFF. CDR3 sequence (DNA): TGTGCCAGCAGGGGGGCCTCGACTAGCGACCCTGAGCAGTTCTTC.

This chain joins TRBV27 and TRBJ1-2, with TRBD1 matching 8 bases. V lost 10 bases to trimming and J lost 6 bases; unmatched junction nucleotides: 16. This CDR3 region has 15 residues. Germline-derived CDR1 and CDR2 are MNHEY and SMNVEV (reference sequence). The DNA for the CDR3 is TGTGCCACCTCGGTTATTGGACAGGGCCCCGATGGCTACACCTTC. This codes for CATSVIGQGPDGYTF.

The chain links TRBV6-5 to TRBJ1-5; D is perhaps TRBD1 (5 bases). Looked up from germline, CDR1 is MNHEY and CDR2 is SVGAGI. CDR3 length: 15 residues. V lost 0 bases and J 7 bases, leaving 13 bases between the germline ends. For the CDR3, the DNA is TGTGCCAGCAGTTACTCGGGGGGACCGGGGCAGCCCCAGCATTTT. It codes for CASSYSGGPGQPQHF.

This chain uses TRBV19 with TRBJ2-7; 7 bases fit TRBD1. The CDR3 extends over 14 amino acids. Germline V gene lookup returns CDR1 LNHDA and CDR2 SQIVND (reference sequence). V dropped 5 bases and J dropped 1; count of bases not matched to a gene: 5. The CDR3 is CASSPNRGSYEQYF. In nucleotides, the CDR3 is TGTGCCAGTAGTCCGAACAGGGGTTCCTACGAGCAGTACTTC.

J is TRBJ2-7 and V is TRBV5-5; D gene ambiguous. Germline V gene sequence: CDR1 SGHKS, CDR2 YYEKEE (reference sequence). V was shortened by 3 bases and J by 3 bases, with 13 bases between the two germline ends. The length of the CDR3 is 14 residues. The CDR3 nucleotides read TGTGCCAGCAGCTCCACCTTGCGGAGCTACGAGCAGTACTTC. This translates into CASSSTLRSYEQYF.

The chain is built from TRBV5-1 and TRBJ2-2, with unresolved D. The V gene's germline CDR1 is SGHRS and CDR2 YFSETQ. This CDR3 has 14 residues. The V end was cut by 2 bases, the J end by 4 bases, with 9 bases between. The CDR3 region is CASSFFSVTGELFF. The CDR3 nucleotides are TGCGCCAGCAGCTTTTTCTCGGTCACCGGGGAGCTGTTTTTT.

Note on this clone: Germline is not matched at one junction end, which may reflect a read error. The chain carries TRBV5-8 and TRBJ1-2; 7 nucleotides match TRBD1. Germline-derived CDR1 and CDR2 are SGHTS and YDEGEE. CDR3 length: 11 amino acids. Here the CDR3 reads CASSPARDRVF. CDR3 DNA sequence: TGTGCCAGCAGCCCGGCTAGGGACAGAGTCTTC.

The CDR3 here is CASSSGLRAGEQFF. CDR3 nucleotides: TGTGCCAGCTCATCCGGACTACGTGCGGGTGAGCAGTTCTTC. The rearrangement uses TRBV18 and TRBJ2-1; TRBD2 is a possible D gene (6 bases). Trimming pared 5 bases from V and 9 bases from J, leaving 17 bases between. The CDR3 spans 14 residues. Germline assignment: CDR1 KGHSH and CDR2 LQKENI.

This chain connects TRBV7-2 to TRBJ2-1; D is perhaps TRBD1 (6 bases). There are 16 residues in the CDR3. The germline CDR1 and CDR2 sequences are SGHTA and FQGNSA. V was pared by 6 bases and J by 1 base, with 16 bases between. Written as DNA, the CDR3 is TGTGCCAGCAGGCGCGTTACAGGGCGTTCCTACAATGAGCAGTTCTTC. Its translation is CASRRVTGRSYNEQFF. Variable domain in full (rest from reference TRBV7-2 and TRBJ2-1): GAGVSQSPSNKVTEKGKDVELRCDPISGHTALYWYRQSLGQGLEFLIYFQGNSAPDKSGLPSDRFSAERTGGSVSTLTIQRTQQEDSAVYLCASRRVTGRSYNEQFFGPGTRLTVL.

This clone showed up just a few times. The chain recombines TRBV18 with TRBJ1-6, with TRBD1 matching over 9 bases. CDR3 length equals 17 residues. V lost 1 base, J lost 10 bases, and 11 bases stayed unmatched. CDR1 KGHSH and CDR2 LQKENI come from the germline V gene. The DNA of the CDR3 is TGTGCCAGCTCACCACTTTCTGCCGGGACAGGGCAATCACCCCTCCACTTT. It encodes CASSPLSAGTGQSPLHF.